This T cell receptor (beta chain) was obtained from a study of T cells in Graves' hyperthyroidism and ophthalmopathy. Study summary: Peripheral blood specimens were obtained at initial diagnosis, prior to any treatment. Study observations and caveats: For ophthalmopathy, model prediction preceded onset by a median around six months.

Using RNA transcripts as the source, TCR beta CDR3 regions were amplified. When the TCR CDR3 underwent first-round RT-PCR, the HTBI primer set was used. One entry per CDR3 protein, called by TCRdb with MiXCR from the multiplex PCR reads. This sample has 550,000 to 600,000 distinct CDR3 sequences; around 14% occur once, and the top ten carry about 7%. This clonotype was counted ten times or more. Its cognate antigen is unknown. Trimming took off 0 bases at V and 5 bases at J, with 14 bases between the two ends. Germline V gene lookup returns CDR1 SGDLS and CDR2 YYNGEE. The CDR3 is 16 residues long. Thyroid ultrasound and orbital computed tomography, with clinical symptoms and serum thyroxine and TRAb, informed diagnoses.

The J gene is TRBJ2-2, the V gene TRBV9; D uncertain. Sequencing input: blood. This TCR derives from a young woman with Graves' ophthalmopathy. CDR3 region: CASSVGTTKLTGELFF. The CDR3 DNA reads as TGTGCCAGCAGCGTAGGAACGACCAAGTTAACCGGGGAGCTGTTTTTT.